This T cell receptor (beta chain) was obtained from a study of OX40 agonist ivuxolimab in advanced cancers. Study-wide points: Certain nonresponders additionally had low normalized T-cell clonal expansion. The study observed clonal expansion of CD4+ and CD8+ blood T cells by week 6 at 0.1 to 3.0 mg/kg.

Per the germline V gene, CDR1 is SEHNR and CDR2 is FQNEAQ (reference sequence). CDR3 size: 13 residues. V shed 1 base and J shed 2 bases, with 5 bases lying between them. Assay used: immunoSEQ multiplex PCR; TCRdb lists only in-frame clones, some missing. Of approximately 89,000 clones listed, almost 90% are singletons. As for this clone: Its matching antigen is unknown. This may stem from a read error, because a much larger clone lies one nucleotide away.

The material sequenced was CD4+ or CD8+ T cells sorted from blood, taken in a trial of the OX40 agonist ivuxolimab. This receptor was taken from an adult with an advanced solid tumor such as melanoma, head and neck, liver or kidney cancer. The chain recombines TRBV7-9 with TRBJ2-5, with D tentatively TRBD2 (5 bases). CDR3 nucleotide sequence: TGTGCCAGCAGCTTAGGAGGGCAAGAGACCCAGTACTTC. As protein: CASSLGGQETQYF.